The clone carrying this T cell receptor (beta chain) appeared a few times. This record belongs to a study of T cells in Graves' hyperthyroidism and ophthalmopathy. Overall study: The initial diagnosis was the point when peripheral blood was collected, ahead of any treatment.

RNA transcripts gave rise to amplified TCR beta CDR3 regions. Carried out on the TCR CDR3, a first-round RT-PCR used the HTBI primer set. Via MiXCR, TCRdb re-called the multiplex PCR reads, giving one row per CDR3 protein. The table has under 450,000 distinct CDR3 sequences, roughly 17% seen once. CDR3 length: 18 residues. The germline gives CDR1 SGHRS, CDR2 YFSETQ. After removal of 4 bases from V and 6 bases from J, the junction contained 19 bases not matched to a gene. Each patient was aged 18 to 65 and had newly diagnosed hyperthyroidism of under 2 months' duration. Predating any ophthalmopathy symptoms, the blood sample was taken at first hyperthyroidism diagnosis. The source of the PBMCs was 9.5 to 10 ml of fresh peripheral blood.

The origin of this receptor is a woman between 25 and 40 years old with Graves' hyperthyroidism that later progressed to Graves' ophthalmopathy. The chain carries TRBV5-1 and TRBJ1-1; 9 positions match TRBD1. The sample consisted of blood. The CDR3 coding sequence is TGCGCCAGCAGCCTCCGGGGGACAGGGCTCGGCCGTTCCCCTGAAGCTTTCTTT. Translation gives CASSLRGTGLGRSPEAFF.